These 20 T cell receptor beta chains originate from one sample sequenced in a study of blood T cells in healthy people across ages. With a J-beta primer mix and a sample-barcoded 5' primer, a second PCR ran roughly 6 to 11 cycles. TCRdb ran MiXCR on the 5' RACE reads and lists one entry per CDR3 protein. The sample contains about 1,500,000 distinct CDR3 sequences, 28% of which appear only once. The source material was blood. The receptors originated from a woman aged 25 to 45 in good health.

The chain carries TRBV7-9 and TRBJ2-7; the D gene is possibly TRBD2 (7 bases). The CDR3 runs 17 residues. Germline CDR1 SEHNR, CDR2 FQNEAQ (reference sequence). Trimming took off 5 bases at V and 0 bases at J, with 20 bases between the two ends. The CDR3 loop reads CASSLGFPGGLSYEQYF. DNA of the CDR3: TGTGCCAGCAGCCTGGGTTTTCCGGGGGGCCTCTCCTACGAGCAGTACTTC.

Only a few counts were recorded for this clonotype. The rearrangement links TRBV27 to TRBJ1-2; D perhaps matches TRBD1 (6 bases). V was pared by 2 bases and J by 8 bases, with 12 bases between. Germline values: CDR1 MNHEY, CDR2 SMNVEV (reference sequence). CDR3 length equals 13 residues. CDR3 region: CASSLLGGNGYTF. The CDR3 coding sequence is TGTGCCAGCAGTTTACTAGGGGGTAACGGCTACACCTTC.

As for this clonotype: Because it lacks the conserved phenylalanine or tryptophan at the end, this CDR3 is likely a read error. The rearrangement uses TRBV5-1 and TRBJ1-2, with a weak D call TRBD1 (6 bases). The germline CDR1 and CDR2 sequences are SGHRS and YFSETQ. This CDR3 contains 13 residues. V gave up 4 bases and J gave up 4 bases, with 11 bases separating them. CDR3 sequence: CASSPGESYGYTC. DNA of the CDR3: TGCGCCAGCAGCCCAGGGGAGAGCTATGGCTACACCTGC.

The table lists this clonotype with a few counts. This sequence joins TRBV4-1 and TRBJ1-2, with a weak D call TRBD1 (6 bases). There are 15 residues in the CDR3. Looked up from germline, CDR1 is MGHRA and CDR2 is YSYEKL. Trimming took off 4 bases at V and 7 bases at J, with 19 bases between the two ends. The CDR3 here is CASSLGGQTLSGYTF. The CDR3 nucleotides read TGCGCCAGCAGCCTGGGAGGACAGACCCTCAGTGGCTACACCTTC.

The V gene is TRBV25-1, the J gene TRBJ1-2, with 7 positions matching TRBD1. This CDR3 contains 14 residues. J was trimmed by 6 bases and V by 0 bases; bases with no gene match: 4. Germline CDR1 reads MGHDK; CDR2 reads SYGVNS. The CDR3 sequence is CASSEYGGGDGYTF. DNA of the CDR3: TGTGCCAGCAGTGAATATGGAGGGGGCGATGGCTACACCTTC.

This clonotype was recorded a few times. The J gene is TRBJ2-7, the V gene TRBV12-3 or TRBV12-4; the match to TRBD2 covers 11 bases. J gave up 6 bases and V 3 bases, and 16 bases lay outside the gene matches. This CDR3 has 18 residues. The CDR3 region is CASSFSSGRAPPAREQYF. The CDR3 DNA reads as TGTGCCAGCAGTTTTAGTAGCGGGAGGGCACCCCCCGCACGCGAGCAGTACTTC.

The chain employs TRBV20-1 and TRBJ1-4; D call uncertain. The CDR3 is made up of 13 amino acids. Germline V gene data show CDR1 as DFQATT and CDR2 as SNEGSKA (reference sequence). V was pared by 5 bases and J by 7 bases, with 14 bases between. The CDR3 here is CSAFEGGGEKLFF. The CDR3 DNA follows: TGCAGTGCTTTTGAAGGTGGTGGTGAAAAACTGTTTTTT.

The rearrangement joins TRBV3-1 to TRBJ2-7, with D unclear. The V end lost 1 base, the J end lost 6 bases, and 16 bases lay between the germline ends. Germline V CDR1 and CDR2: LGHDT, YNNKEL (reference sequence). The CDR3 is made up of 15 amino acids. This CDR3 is CASSQADRRLGEQYF. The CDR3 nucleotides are TGTGCCAGCAGCCAAGCGGACCGCCGCCTCGGCGAGCAGTACTTC.

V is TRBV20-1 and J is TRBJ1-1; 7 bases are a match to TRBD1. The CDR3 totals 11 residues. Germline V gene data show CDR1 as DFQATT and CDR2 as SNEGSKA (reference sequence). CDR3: CQTGKNTEAFF. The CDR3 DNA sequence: TGCCAGACAGGGAAGAACACTGAAGCTTTCTTT.

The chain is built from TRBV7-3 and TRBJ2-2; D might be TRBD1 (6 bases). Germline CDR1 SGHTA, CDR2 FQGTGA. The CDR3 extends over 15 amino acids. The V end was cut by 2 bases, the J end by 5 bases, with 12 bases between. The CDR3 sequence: CASSLWQGSTGELFF. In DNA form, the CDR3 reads TGTGCCAGCAGCTTATGGCAGGGGTCTACCGGGGAGCTGTTTTTT.

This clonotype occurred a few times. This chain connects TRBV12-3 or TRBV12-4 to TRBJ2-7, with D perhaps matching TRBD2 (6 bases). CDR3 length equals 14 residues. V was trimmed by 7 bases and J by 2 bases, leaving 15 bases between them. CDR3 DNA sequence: TGTGCCAGCACCTTAGGGGCGGGACCCTACGAGCAGTACTTC. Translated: CASTLGAGPYEQYF.

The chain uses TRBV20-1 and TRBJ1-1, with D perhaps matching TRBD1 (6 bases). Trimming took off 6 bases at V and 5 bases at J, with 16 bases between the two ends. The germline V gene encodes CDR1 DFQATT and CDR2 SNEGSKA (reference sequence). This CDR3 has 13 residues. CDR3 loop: CSAEGPTGTEAFF. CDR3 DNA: TGCAGTGCCGAGGGTCCCACAGGGACTGAAGCTTTCTTT.

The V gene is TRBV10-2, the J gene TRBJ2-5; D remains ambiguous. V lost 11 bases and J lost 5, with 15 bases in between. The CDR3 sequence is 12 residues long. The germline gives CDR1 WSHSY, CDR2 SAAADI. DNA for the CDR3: TGCGCCTCCACGGGCGGCGATGAGACCCAGTACTTC. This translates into CASTGGDETQYF.

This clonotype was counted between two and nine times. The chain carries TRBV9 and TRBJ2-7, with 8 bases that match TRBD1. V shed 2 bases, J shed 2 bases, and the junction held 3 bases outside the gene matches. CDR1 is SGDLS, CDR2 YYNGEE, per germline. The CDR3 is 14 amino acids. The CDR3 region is CASSVQGAPYEQYF. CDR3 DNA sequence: TGTGCCAGCAGCGTCCAGGGGGCCCCCTACGAGCAGTACTTC.

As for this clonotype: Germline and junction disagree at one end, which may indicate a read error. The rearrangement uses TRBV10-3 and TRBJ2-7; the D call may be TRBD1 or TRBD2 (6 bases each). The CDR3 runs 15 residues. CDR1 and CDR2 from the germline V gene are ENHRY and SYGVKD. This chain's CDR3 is CVISDKGEASYEQYF. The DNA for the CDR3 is TGTGTCATCAGTGACAAGGGGGAGGCCTCCTACGAGCAGTACTTC.

The CDR3: CASSSPLTQGGRETQYF. The DNA for the CDR3 is TGTGCCAGCAGCTCACCACTGACACAGGGGGGGCGAGAGACCCAGTACTTC. The J gene is TRBJ2-5, the V gene TRBV11-1; tentative D call: TRBD1 (8 bases). Trimming pared 4 bases from V and 4 bases from J, leaving 22 bases between. Germline-derived CDR1 and CDR2 are SGHAT and FQDESV (reference sequence). This CDR3 region has 17 residues.

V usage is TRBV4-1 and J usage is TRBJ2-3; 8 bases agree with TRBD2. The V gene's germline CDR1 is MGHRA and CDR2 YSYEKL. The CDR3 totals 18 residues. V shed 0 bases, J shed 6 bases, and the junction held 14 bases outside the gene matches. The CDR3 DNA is TGCGCCAGCAGCCAAGATCGAGCGGGGGAGGCCCTACGGGATACGCAGTATTTT. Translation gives CASSQDRAGEALRDTQYF.

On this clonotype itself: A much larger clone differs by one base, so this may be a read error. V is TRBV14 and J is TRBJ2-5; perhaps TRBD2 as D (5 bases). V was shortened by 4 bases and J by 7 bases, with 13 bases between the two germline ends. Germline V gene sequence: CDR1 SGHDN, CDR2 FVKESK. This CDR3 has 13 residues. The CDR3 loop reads CASSPQYAGTQYF. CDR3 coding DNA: TGTGCCAGCAGCCCCCAATACGCGGGGACCCAGTACTTC.

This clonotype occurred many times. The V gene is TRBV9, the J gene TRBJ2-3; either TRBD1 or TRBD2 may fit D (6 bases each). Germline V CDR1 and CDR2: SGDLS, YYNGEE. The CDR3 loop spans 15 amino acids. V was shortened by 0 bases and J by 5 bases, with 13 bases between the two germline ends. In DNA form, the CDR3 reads TGTGCCAGCAGCGTAGAGAGCGGAGGGGGAGATACGCAGTATTTT. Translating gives CASSVESGGGDTQYF.

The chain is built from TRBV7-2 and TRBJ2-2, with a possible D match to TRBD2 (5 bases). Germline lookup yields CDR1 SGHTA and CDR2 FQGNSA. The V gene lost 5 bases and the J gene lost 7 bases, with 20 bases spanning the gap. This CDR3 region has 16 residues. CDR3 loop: CASSPAGRAGGGELFF. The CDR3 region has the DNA TGTGCCAGCAGCCCAGCCGGGCGGGCTGGCGGCGGGGAGCTGTTTTTT.